Listed here are 8 T cell receptor beta chains from one sample, sequenced in a study of T cells in Graves' hyperthyroidism and ophthalmopathy. Regions amplified from RNA transcripts were the TCR beta CDR3 regions. The HTBI set primed first-round TCR CDR3 RT-PCR. TCRdb re-derived calls from the multiplex PCR reads in MiXCR, one entry per CDR3 protein. The sample carries approximately 740,000 distinct CDR3 sequences, 12% to 15% recorded once. The source material was blood. These receptors came from a woman aged 18-30 years with Graves' hyperthyroidism.

The V call is TRBV20-1, the J call TRBJ2-2; the D is unclear. CDR1 is DFQATT, CDR2 SNEGSKA, per germline (reference sequence). V was pared by 3 bases and J by 2 bases, with 7 bases between. The CDR3 sequence is 13 residues long. Here the CDR3 reads CSARNTNTGELFF. Written as DNA, the CDR3 is TGCAGTGCTAGGAATACCAACACCGGGGAGCTGTTTTTT.

This clonotype was recorded many times. The chain combines TRBV3-1 with TRBJ1-5; D is ambiguous. The germline V gene has CDR1 LGHDT and CDR2 YNNKEL (reference sequence). V gave up 4 bases and J gave up 0 bases, with 7 bases separating them. The CDR3 consists of 14 residues. CDR3 in amino acids: CASSRALSNQPQHF. The CDR3 DNA reads as TGTGCCAGCAGCCGGGCCCTTAGCAATCAGCCCCAGCATTTT.

The rearrangement uses TRBV11-2 and TRBJ2-5; D might be TRBD1 (6 bases). This CDR3 has 16 amino acids. Trimming shortened V by 1 base and J by 4 bases, and 16 bases separated the two germline ends. Germline V lookup: CDR1 SGHAT, CDR2 FQNNGV. The CDR3 nucleotides read TGTGCCAGCAGCTTAGTCGGGCCAGGGGAACTAGAGACCCAGTACTTC. Protein: CASSLVGPGELETQYF.

There are a few counts of this clonotype. The J gene is TRBJ1-1, the V gene TRBV20-1, with 9 bases aligning to TRBD1. There are 12 residues in the CDR3. Germline values: CDR1 DFQATT, CDR2 SNEGSKA (reference sequence). V lost 3 bases, J lost 6 bases, and 2 bases stayed unmatched. The CDR3 region is CSARTGGAEAFF. CDR3 nucleotides: TGCAGTGCTAGGACAGGGGGGGCTGAAGCTTTCTTT.

This clonotype was counted many times. The chain combines TRBV12-3 or TRBV12-4 with TRBJ1-6; D is unresolved. V dropped 6 bases and J dropped 9 bases, with 6 bases sitting between them. The CDR3 extends over 11 amino acids. In DNA, the CDR3 is TGTGCCAGCAGGTCAGGTTCACCCCTCCACTTT. It translates to CASRSGSPLHF.

This clonotype appeared many times. The rearrangement uses TRBV3-1 and TRBJ1-2; no clear D gene. The CDR3 contains 14 residues. V was pared by 4 bases and J by 6 bases, with 15 bases between. Germline CDR1 and CDR2: LGHDT and YNNKEL (reference sequence). The chain's CDR3 is CASSLYSLGNGYTF. The CDR3 nucleotides are TGTGCCAGCAGCCTGTACAGCCTAGGAAATGGCTACACCTTC.

This clonotype was counted at least ten times. The chain combines TRBV6-6 with TRBJ1-1; a weak D match, TRBD1 (5 bases). CDR1 is MNHNY, CDR2 SVGAGI, per germline (reference sequence). V was clipped by 2 bases and J by 3 bases, with 7 bases between them. CDR3 length equals 13 residues. The CDR3 DNA sequence: TGTGCCAGCAGTTACAGGGGACACACTGAAGCTTTCTTT. It translates to CASSYRGHTEAFF.

This clonotype appeared many times. The chain is built from TRBV11-2 and TRBJ2-3; the D gene is possibly TRBD2 (5 bases). The CDR3 contains 17 residues. The V gene's germline CDR1 is SGHAT and CDR2 FQNNGV. The V end was cut by 6 bases, the J end by 0 bases, with 19 bases between. CDR3 sequence (DNA): TGTGCCAGCAGGCCCGAGCGGCGCCGAACTAGCACAGATACGCAGTATTTT. This translates into CASRPERRRTSTDTQYF.